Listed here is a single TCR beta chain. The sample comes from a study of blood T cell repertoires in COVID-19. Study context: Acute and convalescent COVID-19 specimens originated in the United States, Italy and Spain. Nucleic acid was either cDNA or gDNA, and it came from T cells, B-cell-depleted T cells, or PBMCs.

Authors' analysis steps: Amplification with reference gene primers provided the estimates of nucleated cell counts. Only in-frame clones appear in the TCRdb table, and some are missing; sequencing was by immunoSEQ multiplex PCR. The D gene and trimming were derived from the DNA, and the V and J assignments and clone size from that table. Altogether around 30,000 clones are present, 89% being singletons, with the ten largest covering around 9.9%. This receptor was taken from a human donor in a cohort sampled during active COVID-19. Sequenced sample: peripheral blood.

DNA for the CDR3: TGTGCCAGCAGCCAAGCGGGGGGCTTCAATAATTCACCCCTCCACTTT. Translated: CASSQAGGFNNSPLHF. The chain combines TRBV4-2 with TRBJ1-6, with TRBD1 as a possible D gene (6 bases). V gave up 1 base and J gave up 5 bases, with 12 bases separating them. CDR1 and CDR2 from the germline V gene are LGHNA and YNFKEQ. This CDR3 contains 16 residues.